This TCR beta chain is drawn from a study of T-cell memory formation after mild COVID-19. Study-wide background: Largely, TCR clusters stayed within a single donor. Findings of the study overall: CD4+ contracting clones were found mainly in CM and EM, and CD8+ ones in EMRA.

Comment on this clonotype: Its antigen is not identified.

This CDR3 contains 14 residues. Germline CDR1 is SGHRS and CDR2 is YFSETQ. V was cut by 4 bases and J by 1 base, with 10 bases left in between. Constant-segment primers and 5'RACE yielded cDNA libraries for TCR alpha and TCR beta, each carrying sample barcodes and UMIs. TCRdb ran MiXCR on the 5' RACE reads and lists one entry per CDR3 protein. Of a few hundred thousand distinct CDR3 sequences listed, more than 25% are singletons. This sequence originates from an adult woman who had mild COVID-19 (a few samples of this study predate the infection). Cell type and time point are not known. The specimen sequenced was PBMCs or a T cell subset sorted from them (not recorded which). The chain employs TRBV5-1 and TRBJ2-3; tentatively, D is TRBD1 (5 bases). Here the CDR3 DNA reads TGCGCCAGCAGCCTAGGGGATCGCACAGATACGCAGTATTTT. It translates to CASSLGDRTDTQYF.